The 32 T cell receptor beta chains in this list originate from one sample, sequenced in a study of CD8 T cells in Susac syndrome. The RNA input was about 0.45 to 1 ug, and it was reverse transcribed with random hexamers. TCRdb itself ran the immunoSEQ multiplex PCR reads through MiXCR, one entry per CDR3 protein. The data contain 95,000 to 150,000 distinct CDR3 sequences, around 96% of them singletons. The sequenced sample consisted of CD4+ T cells from PBMCs. The source is a human donor with Susac syndrome.

Here the CDR3 DNA reads TGTGCCAGCAGCCTAGGGACCGAGTCTGGGGCCAACGTCCTGACTTTC. This sequence encodes CASSLGTESGANVLTF. V and J are TRBV7-9 and TRBJ2-6; D tentatively fits TRBD1 or TRBD2 (5 bases each). Between the trimmed V and J ends, which lost 5 bases and 1 base, there was a span of 12 bases. The CDR3 has 16 residues. Germline lookup yields CDR1 SEHNR and CDR2 FQNEAQ (reference sequence).

The rearrangement links TRBV2 to TRBJ2-6; D call uncertain. V was cut by 5 bases and J by 0 bases, with 8 bases left in between. CDR1 and CDR2 (germline): SNHLY, FYNNEI. There are 15 residues in the CDR3. DNA for the CDR3: TGTGCCAGCAGTACCCTCAGCTCTGGGGCCAACGTCCTGACTTTC. This encodes CASSTLSSGANVLTF.

The J gene is TRBJ2-5, the V gene TRBV20-1, with D possibly being TRBD1 or TRBD2 (5 bases each). V was clipped by 1 base and J by 6 bases, with 12 bases between them. Germline CDR1 DFQATT, CDR2 SNEGSKA (reference sequence). This CDR3 has 13 residues. In nucleotides, the CDR3 is TGCAGTGCTAGAGCCGGGGTGGACAAGACCCAGTACTTC. Translated, it gives CSARAGVDKTQYF.

In its sample, this clonotype was seen once. The chain combines TRBV24-1 with TRBJ2-5; D might be TRBD2 (7 bases). The CDR3 is 15 amino acids. V was clipped by 6 bases and J by 5 bases, with 18 bases between them. Germline V gene lookup returns CDR1 KGHDR and CDR2 SFDVKD. The CDR3 loop reads CATSSTARGRETQYF. Here the CDR3 DNA reads TGTGCCACCAGTTCCACGGCGCGGGGGCGTGAGACCCAGTACTTC.

The chain links TRBV5-4 to TRBJ2-1; 11 positions agree with TRBD2. The germline V gene has CDR1 SGHNT and CDR2 YYREEE (reference sequence). V lost 0 bases, J lost 4 bases, and 12 bases stayed unmatched. The CDR3 extends over 19 amino acids. CDR3 DNA: TGTGCCAGCAGCTTGGCCAAACTAGCGGGAGTAGGGGGGTACAATGAGCAGTTCTTC. This sequence encodes CASSLAKLAGVGGYNEQFF. The full variable domain, completed using reference TRBV5-4 and TRBJ2-1, is ETGVTQSPTHLIKTRGQQVTLRCSSQSGHNTVSWYQQALGQGPQFIFQYYREEENGRGNFPPRFSGLQFPNYSSELNVNALELDDSALYLCASSLAKLAGVGGYNEQFFGPGTRLTVL.

The chain uses TRBV12-3 or TRBV12-4 and TRBJ2-1; the D gene is possibly TRBD2 (5 bases). The CDR3 totals 13 residues. V lost 6 bases and J lost 8, with 14 bases in between. CDR3 in DNA: TGTGCCAGCAGCTGGGCAAGCGGACATGAGCAGTTCTTC. Protein sequence: CASSWASGHEQFF.

The rearrangement links TRBV10-3 to TRBJ1-2; 8 bases line up with TRBD1. Per the germline V gene, CDR1 is ENHRY and CDR2 is SYGVKD. V gave up 10 bases and J gave up 3 bases; unmatched junction bases: 4. The CDR3 spans 12 residues. CDR3 nucleotides: TGTGCCACGAAACAGGGGGACTATGGCTACACCTTC. Encoded protein: CATKQGDYGYTF.

The gene calls are TRBV18 and TRBJ2-5; D gene uncertain. V lost 3 bases, J lost 5 bases, and 7 bases lay in between. Germline V gene data show CDR1 as KGHSH and CDR2 as LQKENI. The CDR3 extends over 12 amino acids. The CDR3 spells CASSPSRETQYF. CDR3 DNA: TGTGCCAGCTCACCCAGTCGGGAGACCCAGTACTTC. The variable domain in full, with the rest retrieved from reference TRBV18 and TRBJ2-5, is NAGVMQNPRHLVRRRGQEARLRCSPMKGHSHVYWYRQLPEEGLKFMVYLQKENIIDESGMPKERFSAEFPKEGPSILRIQQVVRGDSAAYFCASSPSRETQYFGPGTRLLVL.

The J gene is TRBJ2-6, the V gene TRBV12-3 or TRBV12-4, with D possibly being TRBD1 (6 bases). The CDR3 contains 15 residues. With 5 bases removed from V and 5 bases from J, the gap between germline ends came to 13 bases. The CDR3 is CASSTQGSWANVLTF. The CDR3 DNA reads TGTGCCAGCAGTACCCAGGGGAGCTGGGCCAACGTCCTGACTTTC.

V is TRBV30 and J is TRBJ1-1; 7 positions match TRBD1. From germline, CDR1 is GTSNPN and CDR2 SVGIG (reference sequence). The CDR3 is 13 amino acids. V dropped 4 bases and J dropped 0; count of bases not matched to a gene: 2. The CDR3 region has the DNA TGTGCCTGGATGGGACAGTTGAACACTGAAGCTTTCTTT. Its translation: CAWMGQLNTEAFF.

The rearrangement links TRBV15 to TRBJ2-1; D is ambiguous. This CDR3 comprises 11 residues. V lost 3 bases to trimming and J lost 7 bases, with 4 bases between them. Germline V gives CDR1 LNHNV, CDR2 YYDKDF (reference sequence). The CDR3 reads CATSSWNEQFF. The CDR3 region has the DNA TGTGCCACCAGCAGCTGGAATGAGCAGTTCTTC. The full variable domain, with the rest looked up from reference TRBV15 and TRBJ2-1, is DAMVIQNPRYQVTQFGKPVTLSCSQTLNHNVMYWYQQKSSQAPKLLFHYYDKDFNNEADTPDNFQSRRPNTSFCFLDIRSPGLGDTAMYLCATSSWNEQFFGPGTRLTVL.

The chain links TRBV29-1 to TRBJ2-7; 8 bases match TRBD2. CDR3 length: 14 residues. Germline trimming cut 3 bases from V and 3 bases from J; bases unmatched to any gene: 7. The germline V gene has CDR1 SQVTM and CDR2 ANQGSEA. The CDR3 bases are TGCAGCGTTGACGGGGCGGGAGGACGCTACGAGCAGTACTTC. This sequence encodes CSVDGAGGRYEQYF.

The CDR3 protein is CATSDGQGEGYTF. The CDR3 bases are TGTGCCACCAGTGATGGACAGGGGGAGGGCTACACCTTC. The chain uses TRBV24-1 and TRBJ1-2; TRBD1 matches at 10 bases. CDR1 is KGHDR, CDR2 SFDVKD, per germline. The CDR3 contains 13 residues. V gave up 3 bases and J gave up 8 bases; unmatched junction bases: 2.

This chain links TRBV6-5 with TRBJ2-2, with 7 nucleotides matching TRBD2. The CDR3 is made up of 14 amino acids. Germline CDR1 and CDR2: MNHEY and SVGAGI. The V gene end was trimmed by 6 bases and the J gene end by 1 base; junction bases not matched to a gene: 2. CDR3 bases: TGTGCCAGCAGCGGGGGGAGGAACACCGGGGAGCTGTTTTTT. This encodes CASSGGRNTGELFF.

Worth noting for this clonotype: An end of the junction does not agree with germline; a read error may underlie this. The CDR3 sequence: CTSSQGGSGAETQYF. The CDR3 DNA sequence: TGTACCAGCAGCCAAGGAGGCTCCGGGGCAGAGACCCAGTACTTC. This rearrangement joins TRBV4-2 to TRBJ2-5; D is possibly TRBD1 or TRBD2 (5 bases each). The CDR3 has 15 amino acids. Germline CDR1 LGHNA, CDR2 YNFKEQ.

V is TRBV29-1 and J is TRBJ2-7, with 11 bases identical to TRBD1. The CDR3 has 15 residues. Germline CDR1 is SQVTM and CDR2 is ANQGSEA. V lost 5 bases to trimming and J lost 1 base; unmatched junction nucleotides: 7. CDR3 protein: CSVKTGTGGSYEQYF. Here the CDR3 DNA reads TGCAGCGTTAAAACCGGGACAGGGGGGTCCTACGAGCAGTACTTC.

This chain joins TRBV29-1 and TRBJ2-2, with D unresolved. Trimming took off 4 bases at V and 1 base at J, with 7 bases between the two ends. There are 13 residues in the CDR3. The germline V gene encodes CDR1 SQVTM and CDR2 ANQGSEA. CDR3 nucleotide sequence: TGCAGCGTTGGCCCTGAGAACACCGGGGAGCTGTTTTTT. Its translation: CSVGPENTGELFF.

This chain links TRBV29-1 with TRBJ1-4; 7 nucleotides align to TRBD1. This CDR3 region has 14 residues. CDR1 is SQVTM and CDR2 is ANQGSEA in the germline V gene. V shed 5 bases, J shed 7 bases, and the junction held 10 bases outside the gene matches. CDR3 amino acids: CSVTPGGDFEKLFF. The CDR3 DNA sequence: TGCAGCGTTACTCCAGGGGGGGATTTTGAAAAACTGTTTTTT.

The CDR3 DNA is TGTGCCAGCAGCTTAGAAAGGTTCCGGGAGGGAGATACGCAGTATTTT. Translation gives CASSLERFREGDTQYF. V is TRBV7-2 and J is TRBJ2-3; 8 positions agree with TRBD2. Trimming removed 1 base from V and 5 bases from J; junction bases left unmatched: 8. The CDR3 is 16 amino acids. Germline CDR1 and CDR2: SGHTA and FQGNSA.

The chain joins TRBV7-9 to TRBJ2-1, with D perhaps matching TRBD2 (6 bases). Germline assignment: CDR1 SEHNR and CDR2 FQNEAQ (reference sequence). The CDR3 totals 16 residues. The V end was cut by 2 bases, the J end by 2 bases, with 13 bases between. The CDR3 region is CASSLIPGAAYNEQFF. Written as DNA, the CDR3 is TGTGCCAGCAGCTTAATTCCGGGAGCGGCCTACAATGAGCAGTTCTTC.

V and J are TRBV29-1 and TRBJ2-5; no firm D call. The germline V gene has CDR1 SQVTM and CDR2 ANQGSEA. There are 14 residues in the CDR3. V dropped 4 bases and J dropped 2 bases, with 14 bases sitting between them. DNA for the CDR3: TGCAGCGTTGGCGGCTCTCAAAGACAAGAGACCCAGTACTTC. This encodes CSVGGSQRQETQYF.

This clonotype occurred once. CDR3 residues: CASSTPTGEKDKYF. CDR3 DNA sequence: TGTGCCAGCAGTACTCCGACAGGGGAAAAGGACAAGTACTTC. V is TRBV6-5 and J is TRBJ2-7; TRBD1 matches at 8 bases. CDR1 is MNHEY and CDR2 is SVGAGI in the germline V gene. The CDR3 loop spans 14 amino acids. Trimming cost V 5 bases and J 11 bases; bases outside gene matches: 14.

The chain uses TRBV29-1 and TRBJ2-6; D is uncertain. Germline values: CDR1 SQVTM, CDR2 ANQGSEA. The CDR3 extends over 14 amino acids. The V and J ends lost 1 base and 1 base respectively, with 5 bases between them. The CDR3 protein is CSVEGGSGANVLTF. The CDR3 nucleotides read TGCAGCGTTGAAGGAGGTTCTGGGGCCAACGTCCTGACTTTC.

This clonotype occurred once. This rearrangement joins TRBV6-1 to TRBJ2-7; 12 positions match TRBD2. The CDR3 has 14 amino acids. The germline V gene has CDR1 MNHNS and CDR2 SASEGT. V lost 7 bases, J lost 7 bases, and 8 bases stayed unmatched. The CDR3 loop is CASTLLAGGAEQYF. The CDR3 nucleotides are TGTGCCAGCACCCTACTAGCGGGAGGAGCTGAGCAGTACTTC.

The chain recombines TRBV18 with TRBJ2-3; tentative D call: TRBD2 (6 bases). Trimming shortened V by 3 bases and J by 9 bases, and 25 bases separated the two germline ends. Germline values: CDR1 KGHSH, CDR2 LQKENI. The length of the CDR3 is 17 residues. CDR3 nucleotide sequence: TGTGCCAGCTCACCTTCCGCCGGGACTCCCCACGCGGAGACGCAGTATTTT. It yields the protein CASSPSAGTPHAETQYF.

This clonotype was seen a single time. J is TRBJ2-2 and V is TRBV7-3; D remains ambiguous. V dropped 0 bases and J dropped 6 bases, with 8 bases sitting between them. The CDR3 spans 14 residues. Germline lookup yields CDR1 SGHTA and CDR2 FQGTGA. CDR3 in amino acids: CASSLTRTAGELFF. Here the CDR3 DNA reads TGTGCCAGCAGCTTAACCCGGACGGCCGGGGAGCTGTTTTTT. Complete variable domain (other parts from reference TRBV7-3 and TRBJ2-2): GAGVSQTPSNKVTEKGKYVELRCDPISGHTALYWYRQSLGQGPEFLIYFQGTGAADDSGLPNDRFFAVRPEGSVSTLKIQRTERGDSAVYLCASSLTRTAGELFFGEGSRLTVL.

The chain employs TRBV1 and TRBJ2-5; the table's TRBD2 call for D was not verified on the DNA. TRBV1 is flagged as a pseudogene. This CDR3 region has 16 residues. In DNA form, the CDR3 reads TGCACCAGCAGCCAAGAAGAGGACGGCCCCCAAGAGACCCAGTACTTC. It specifies CTSSQEEDGPQETQYF.

The gene calls are TRBV5-1 and TRBJ2-3, with 7 nucleotides matching TRBD1. This CDR3 is 16 amino acids long. The germline gives CDR1 SGHRS, CDR2 YFSETQ. With 0 bases clipped from V and 2 bases from J, the junction kept 6 bases outside the gene matches. CDR3 coding DNA: TGCGCCAGCAGCTTGGCCCGGGACAGCAACACAGATACGCAGTATTTT. Amino acid sequence: CASSLARDSNTDTQYF.

The chain has TRBV28 and TRBJ1-1; D may be TRBD1 (5 bases). The length of the CDR3 is 13 residues. The germline CDR1 and CDR2 sequences are MDHEN and SYDVKM. V lost 10 bases and J lost 0, with 12 bases in between. The CDR3 protein is CAISRGLNTEAFF. In DNA, the CDR3 is TGTGCCATCTCTAGGGGCTTGAACACTGAAGCTTTCTTT.

The rearrangement uses TRBV29-1 and TRBJ2-5; D is undetermined. Trimming stripped 6 bases from V and 5 bases from J, with 19 bases between. The germline CDR1 and CDR2 sequences are SQVTM and ANQGSEA. This CDR3 is built from 14 residues. CDR3 in amino acids: CSVVSQTGSETQYF. The CDR3 DNA is TGCAGCGTGGTATCACAGACCGGGTCGGAGACCCAGTACTTC.

CDR3 in amino acids: CASSYQGQNANYGYTF. CDR3 coding DNA: TGTGCCAGCAGTTACCAGGGACAGAACGCTAACTATGGCTACACCTTC. The chain employs TRBV6-2 or TRBV6-3 and TRBJ1-2, with 7 bases lining up with TRBD1. This CDR3 contains 16 residues. V shed 2 bases and J 0 bases; nucleotides not matched to a gene: 6. Germline V gene data show CDR1 as MNHEY and CDR2 as SVGEGT.

The rearrangement links TRBV11-1 to TRBJ2-1, with 14 bases aligning to TRBD2. The CDR3 consists of 16 residues. Germline CDR1 is SGHAT and CDR2 is FQDESV (reference sequence). V was pared by 2 bases and J by 10 bases, with 7 bases of the junction left unmatched. CDR3 DNA sequence: TGTGCCAGCAGCTTAACCGGGACTAGCGGGAGATTGGAGCAGTTCTTC. Translating it yields CASSLTGTSGRLEQFF.